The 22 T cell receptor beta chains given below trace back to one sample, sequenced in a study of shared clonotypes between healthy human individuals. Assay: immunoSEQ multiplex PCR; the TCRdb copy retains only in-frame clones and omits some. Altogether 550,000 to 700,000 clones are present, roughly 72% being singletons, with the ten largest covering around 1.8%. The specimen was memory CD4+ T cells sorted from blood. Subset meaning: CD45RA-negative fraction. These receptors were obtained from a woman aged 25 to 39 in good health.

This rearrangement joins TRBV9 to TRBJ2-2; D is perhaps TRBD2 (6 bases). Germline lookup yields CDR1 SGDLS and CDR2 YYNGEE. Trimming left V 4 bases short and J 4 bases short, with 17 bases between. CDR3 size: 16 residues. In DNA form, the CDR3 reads TGTGCCAGCAGCCTGCGACTAGGAGGCGGCACCGGGGAGCTGTTTTTT. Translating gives CASSLRLGGGTGELFF.

The CDR3 here is CASSSNDLYEQYF. CDR3 nucleotides: TGTGCCAGCAGTTCCAATGACCTCTACGAGCAGTACTTC. This chain connects TRBV27 to TRBJ2-7; the D is unclear. The ends were cut back, 4 bases at V and 3 bases at J, with 10 bases in the middle. The germline V gene encodes CDR1 MNHEY and CDR2 SMNVEV (reference sequence). This CDR3 spans 13 amino acids.

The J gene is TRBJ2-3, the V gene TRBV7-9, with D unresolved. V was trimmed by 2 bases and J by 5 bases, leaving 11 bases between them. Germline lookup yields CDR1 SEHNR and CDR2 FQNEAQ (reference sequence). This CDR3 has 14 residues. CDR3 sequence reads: CASSLSGGLDTQYF. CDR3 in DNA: TGTGCCAGCAGCTTAAGTGGTGGGCTAGATACGCAGTATTTT.

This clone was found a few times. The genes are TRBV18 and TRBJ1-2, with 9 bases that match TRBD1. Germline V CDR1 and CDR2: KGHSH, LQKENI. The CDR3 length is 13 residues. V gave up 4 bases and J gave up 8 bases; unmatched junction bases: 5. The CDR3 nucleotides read TGTGCCAGCTCACTACAGGGGGCCCTGGGCTACACCTTC. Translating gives CASSLQGALGYTF.

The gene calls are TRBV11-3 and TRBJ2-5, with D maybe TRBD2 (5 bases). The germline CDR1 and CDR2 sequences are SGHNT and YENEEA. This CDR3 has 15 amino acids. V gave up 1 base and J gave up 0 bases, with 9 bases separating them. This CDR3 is CASSLGSGNQETQYF. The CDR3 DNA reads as TGTGCCAGCAGCTTAGGATCCGGGAACCAAGAGACCCAGTACTTC.

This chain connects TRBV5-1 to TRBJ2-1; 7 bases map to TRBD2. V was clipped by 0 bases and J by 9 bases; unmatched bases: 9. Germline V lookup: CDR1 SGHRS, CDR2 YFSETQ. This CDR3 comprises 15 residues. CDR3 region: CASSLVVGGRGEQFF. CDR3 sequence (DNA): TGCGCCAGCAGCTTGGTGGTGGGAGGGCGAGGTGAGCAGTTCTTC.

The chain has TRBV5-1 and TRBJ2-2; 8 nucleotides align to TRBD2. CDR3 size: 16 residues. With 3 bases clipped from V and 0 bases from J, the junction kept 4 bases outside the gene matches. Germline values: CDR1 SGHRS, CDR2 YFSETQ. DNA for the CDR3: TGCGCCAGCAGCTACACTAGCGGATCGAACACCGGGGAGCTGTTTTTT. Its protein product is CASSYTSGSNTGELFF.

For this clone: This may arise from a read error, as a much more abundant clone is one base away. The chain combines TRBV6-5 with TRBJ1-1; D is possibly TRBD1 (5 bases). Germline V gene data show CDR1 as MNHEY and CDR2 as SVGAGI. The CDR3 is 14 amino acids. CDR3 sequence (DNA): TGTGCCGGCAGTGAAACCGGGGCAGTCACTGAAGCTTTCTTT. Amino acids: CAGSETGAVTEAFF.

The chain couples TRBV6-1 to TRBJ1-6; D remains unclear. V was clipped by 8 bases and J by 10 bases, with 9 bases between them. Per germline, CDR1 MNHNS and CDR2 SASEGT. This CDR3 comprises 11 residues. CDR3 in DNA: TGTGCCAGCTCCTGGCAGTCACCCCTCCACTTT. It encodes CASSWQSPLHF.

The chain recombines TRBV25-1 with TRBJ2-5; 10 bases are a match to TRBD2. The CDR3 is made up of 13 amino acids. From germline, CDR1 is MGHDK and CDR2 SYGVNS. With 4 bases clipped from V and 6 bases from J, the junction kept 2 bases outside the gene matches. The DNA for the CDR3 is TGTGCCAGCAGTGGGGGACTAGCGAAGACCCAGTACTTC. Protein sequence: CASSGGLAKTQYF.

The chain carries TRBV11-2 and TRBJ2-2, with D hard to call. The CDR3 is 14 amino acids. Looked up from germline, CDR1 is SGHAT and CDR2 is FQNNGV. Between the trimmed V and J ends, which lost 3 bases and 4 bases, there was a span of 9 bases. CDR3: CASSFTGSTGELFF. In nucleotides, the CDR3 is TGTGCCAGCAGCTTCACCGGGTCCACCGGGGAGCTGTTTTTT.

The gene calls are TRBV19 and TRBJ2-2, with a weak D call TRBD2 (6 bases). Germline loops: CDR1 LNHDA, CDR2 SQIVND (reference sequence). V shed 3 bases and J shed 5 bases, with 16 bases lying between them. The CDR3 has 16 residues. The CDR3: CASSMERDAGTGELFF. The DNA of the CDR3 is TGTGCCAGTAGTATGGAGCGCGACGCGGGGACCGGGGAGCTGTTTTTT.

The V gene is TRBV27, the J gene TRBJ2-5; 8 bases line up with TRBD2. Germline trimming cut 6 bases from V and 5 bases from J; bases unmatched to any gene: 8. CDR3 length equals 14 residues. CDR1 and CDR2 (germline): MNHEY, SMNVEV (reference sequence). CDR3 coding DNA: TGTGCCAGCAGGTCACTAGCGGAGGGCGAGACCCAGTACTTC. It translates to CASRSLAEGETQYF.

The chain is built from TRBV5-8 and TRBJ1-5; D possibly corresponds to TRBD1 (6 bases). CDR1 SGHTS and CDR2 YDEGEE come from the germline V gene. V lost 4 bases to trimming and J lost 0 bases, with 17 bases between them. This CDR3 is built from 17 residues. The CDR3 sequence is CASSHSTGTDSNQPQHF. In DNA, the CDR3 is TGTGCCAGCAGCCACTCGACAGGTACTGATAGCAATCAGCCCCAGCATTTT.

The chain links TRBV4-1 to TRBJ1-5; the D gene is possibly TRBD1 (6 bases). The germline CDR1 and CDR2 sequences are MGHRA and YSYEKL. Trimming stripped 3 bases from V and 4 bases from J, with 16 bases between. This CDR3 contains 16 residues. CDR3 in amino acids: CASSHVPRGTNQPQHF. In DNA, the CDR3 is TGCGCCAGCAGCCATGTTCCTAGAGGGACAAATCAGCCCCAGCATTTT.

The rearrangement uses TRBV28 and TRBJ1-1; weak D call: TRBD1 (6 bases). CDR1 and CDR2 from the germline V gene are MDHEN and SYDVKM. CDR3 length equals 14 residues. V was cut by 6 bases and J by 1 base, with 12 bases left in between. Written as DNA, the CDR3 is TGTGCCAGCAGGCCCTCGGACAGGAACACTGAAGCTTTCTTT. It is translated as CASRPSDRNTEAFF.

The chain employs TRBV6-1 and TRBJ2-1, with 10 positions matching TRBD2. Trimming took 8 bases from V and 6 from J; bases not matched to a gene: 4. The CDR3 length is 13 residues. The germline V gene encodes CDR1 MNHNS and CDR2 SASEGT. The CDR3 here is CASGLAGVNEQFF. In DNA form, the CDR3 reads TGTGCCAGCGGGCTAGCGGGAGTCAATGAGCAGTTCTTC.

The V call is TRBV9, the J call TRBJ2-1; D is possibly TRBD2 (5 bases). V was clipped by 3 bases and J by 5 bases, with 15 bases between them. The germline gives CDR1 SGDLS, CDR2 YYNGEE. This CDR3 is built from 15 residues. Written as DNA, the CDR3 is TGTGCCAGCAGCGAACGGATGGGAGCCAACAATGAGCAGTTCTTC. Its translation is CASSERMGANNEQFF. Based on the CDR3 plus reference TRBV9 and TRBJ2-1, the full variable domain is DSGVTQTPKHLITATGQRVTLRCSPRSGDLSVYWYQQSLDQGLQFLIQYYNGEERAKGNILERFSAQQFPDLHSELNLSSLELGDSALYFCASSERMGANNEQFFGPGTRLTVL.

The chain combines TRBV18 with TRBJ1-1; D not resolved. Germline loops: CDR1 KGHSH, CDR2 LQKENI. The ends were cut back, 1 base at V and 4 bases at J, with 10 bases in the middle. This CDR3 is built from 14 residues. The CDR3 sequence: CASSPQGSFTEAFF. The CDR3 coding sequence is TGTGCCAGCTCACCACAGGGCTCATTCACTGAAGCTTTCTTT.

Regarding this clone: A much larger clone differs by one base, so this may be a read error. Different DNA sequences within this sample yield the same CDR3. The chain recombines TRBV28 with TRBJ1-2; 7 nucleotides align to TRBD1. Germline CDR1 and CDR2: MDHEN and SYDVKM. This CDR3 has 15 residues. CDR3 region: CASSSLGGGNYGYTF. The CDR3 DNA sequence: TGTGCTAGCAGTTCCCTGGGAGGGGGCAACTATGGCTACACCTTC.

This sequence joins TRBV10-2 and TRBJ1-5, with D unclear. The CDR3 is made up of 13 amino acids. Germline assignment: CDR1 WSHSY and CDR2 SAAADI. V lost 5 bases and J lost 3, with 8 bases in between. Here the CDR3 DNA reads TGCGCCAGCAGTAAAGACGTCAATCAGCCCCAGCATTTT. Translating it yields CASSKDVNQPQHF.

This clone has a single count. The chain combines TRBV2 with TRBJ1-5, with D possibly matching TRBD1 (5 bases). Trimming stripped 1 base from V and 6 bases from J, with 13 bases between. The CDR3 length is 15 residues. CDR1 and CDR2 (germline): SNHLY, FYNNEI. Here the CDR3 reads CASSEGGGFGQPQHF. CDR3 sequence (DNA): TGTGCCAGCAGTGAAGGGGGCGGTTTTGGTCAGCCCCAGCATTTT.